The clone carrying this T cell receptor beta chain was counted between two and nine times. Its antigen is undetermined. Between the trimmed V and J ends, which lost 4 bases and 1 base, there was a span of 12 bases. Germline CDR1 SQVTM, CDR2 ANQGSEA. This CDR3 has 14 amino acids. These data originate in a study of T cells in Graves' hyperthyroidism and ophthalmopathy. Study conclusions and caveats: Ophthalmopathy was told apart from stable hyperthyroidism by a 13 V-J model. Expanded thyroid clonotypes (above 0.001) were mostly also found in blood.

Using RNA transcripts as the source, TCR beta CDR3 regions were amplified. A first-round RT-PCR of the TCR CDR3 used the HTBI primer set. TCRdb recomputed calls from the multiplex PCR reads with MiXCR, one row per CDR3 protein. The sample lists around 400,000 distinct CDR3 sequences; approximately 15% were seen once. Sequencing used blood. The genes are TRBV29-1 and TRBJ2-3; no clear D gene. The receptor comes from a woman between 18 and 29 years old with Graves' hyperthyroidism that later progressed to Graves' ophthalmopathy. The CDR3 coding sequence is TGCAGCGTTGGGCAGGCGTGGGGCACAGATACGCAGTATTTT. Its translation is CSVGQAWGTDTQYF.